Detailed here is one TCR beta chain. Original data processing: Amplification from reference gene primers served as the basis for estimated nucleated cell counts. Method: immunoSEQ multiplex PCR; TCRdb's copy keeps in-frame clones and lacks some. The V and J calls and clone size are taken from that table; D and trimming were inferred from the DNA. The profile shows more than 80,000 clones, about nine tenths of them singletons. The source of the sample is a study of blood T cell repertoires in COVID-19. Overall study: The origin of the acute and convalescent COVID-19 samples was the United States, Italy and Spain. Nucleic acid was either cDNA or gDNA, and it came from T cells, B-cell-depleted T cells, or PBMCs.

Per germline, CDR1 SNHLY and CDR2 FYNNEI. Unmatched junction bases numbered 10, after V lost 6 bases and J lost 10 bases. The CDR3 is 15 residues long. Seattle researchers signed up patients amid active infection and tracked them longitudinally. The sequence was obtained from a man between 18 and 29 years old with COVID-19, enrolled during active disease. The chain links TRBV2 to TRBJ2-3; TRBD2 agrees at 13 bases. Material: peripheral blood. CDR3 in amino acids: CASSPSGTSGIPQYF. Written as DNA, the CDR3 is TGTGCCAGCAGCCCATCCGGGACTAGCGGGATCCCGCAGTATTTT. Supplemented by reference TRBV2 and TRBJ2-3, the full variable domain reads EPEVTQTPSHQVTQMGQEVILRCVPISNHLYFYWYRQILGQKVEFLVSFYNNEISEKSEIFDDQFSVERPDGSNFTLKIRSTKLEDSAMYFCASSPSGTSGIPQYFGPGTRLTVL.